The 9 T cell receptor beta chains reported below all come from one sample, sequenced in a study of blood T cell repertoires in COVID-19. Only in-frame clones appear in the TCRdb table, and some are missing; sequencing was by immunoSEQ multiplex PCR. The table records 270,000 or so clones, about 81% of them present only once. The specimen sequenced was peripheral blood. The receptor source for this set is a human donor with COVID-19, enrolled during active disease. The donor label of this sample is uncertain.

V is TRBV28 and J is TRBJ1-2, with 9 nucleotides matching TRBD1. CDR1 is MDHEN, CDR2 SYDVKM, per germline. Trimming cost V 5 bases and J 9 bases; bases outside gene matches: 7. This CDR3 spans 13 amino acids. DNA for the CDR3: TGTGCCAGCAGTATCCGGACAGGGGATAGCTACACCTTC. Its translation is CASSIRTGDSYTF.

The chain links TRBV5-1 to TRBJ1-2; the D is unclear. Trimming removed 0 bases from V and 0 bases from J, with 9 bases in between. Germline CDR1 is SGHRS and CDR2 is YFSETQ. This CDR3 is built from 15 residues. CDR3 amino acids: CASSLVATSNYGYTF. CDR3 bases: TGCGCCAGCAGCTTGGTGGCCACCTCTAACTATGGCTACACCTTC.

The chain combines TRBV10-3 with TRBJ2-3; 7 bases match TRBD1. The CDR3 has 15 residues. J gave up 1 base and V 10 bases, and 11 bases lay outside the gene matches. Germline CDR1 ENHRY, CDR2 SYGVKD. Here the CDR3 reads CATGGEGAGTDTQYF. The CDR3 region has the DNA TGTGCCACAGGGGGTGAGGGGGCCGGCACAGATACGCAGTATTTT.

Regarding this clone: Within the sample, other DNA sequences also encode this same CDR3. The chain combines TRBV27 with TRBJ1-1, with D possibly matching TRBD1 (5 bases). The CDR3 is made up of 14 amino acids. Germline CDR1 and CDR2: MNHEY and SMNVEV (reference sequence). The V and J ends lost 3 bases and 1 base respectively, with 9 bases between them. The CDR3 bases are TGTGCCAGCAGTTTCCGCGGACAGAACACTGAAGCTTTCTTT. Amino acid sequence: CASSFRGQNTEAFF.

The CDR3 coding sequence is TGTGCCAGCAGCTCGTCCGGGGAATACGAGCAGTACTTC. Its protein product is CASSSSGEYEQYF. The chain links TRBV7-3 to TRBJ2-7; D possibly corresponds to TRBD2 (5 bases). Trimming removed 4 bases at V and 4 bases at J, with 11 bases between. Germline CDR1 and CDR2: SGHTA and FQGTGA. This CDR3 region has 13 residues.

V gene TRBV3-1 (or the pseudogene TRBV3-2) combines with J gene TRBJ1-2; D may be TRBD1 (5 bases). There are 12 residues in the CDR3. The germline CDR1 and CDR2 sequences are LGHDT and YNNKEL (reference sequence). V lost 2 bases and J 14 bases, leaving 15 bases between the germline ends. The DNA for the CDR3 is TGTGCCAGCAGCCAAATCACAGGAGGGGTTACCTTC. It translates to CASSQITGGVTF.

This rearrangement joins TRBV30 to TRBJ1-2, with D possibly being TRBD1 (5 bases). V lost 8 bases to trimming and J lost 3 bases, with 13 bases between them. CDR1 is GTSNPN, CDR2 SVGIG, per germline (reference sequence). The CDR3 runs to 12 residues. For the CDR3, the DNA is TGTGCCAGGGGTGAAGCTGACTATGGCTACACCTTC. Translating it yields CARGEADYGYTF.

The chain employs TRBV9 and TRBJ2-1; perhaps TRBD1 as D (5 bases). Germline CDR1 is SGDLS and CDR2 is YYNGEE. Trimming pared 7 bases from V and 3 bases from J, leaving 8 bases between. There are 12 residues in the CDR3. The CDR3 DNA follows: TGTGCCAGCCAGGGCAACTACAATGAGCAGTTCTTC. Amino acid sequence: CASQGNYNEQFF.

The gene calls are TRBV2 and TRBJ2-1; TRBD2 agrees at 9 bases. Trimming cost V 9 bases and J 4 bases; bases outside gene matches: 4. Germline V gene data show CDR1 as SNHLY and CDR2 as FYNNEI. The CDR3 has 13 amino acids. The CDR3 region is CARRLAAYNEQFF. The CDR3 DNA sequence: TGTGCCAGGAGACTAGCGGCGTACAATGAGCAGTTCTTC. Variable domain in full (rest from reference TRBV2 and TRBJ2-1): EPEVTQTPSHQVTQMGQEVILRCVPISNHLYFYWYRQILGQKVEFLVSFYNNEISEKSEIFDDQFSVERPDGSNFTLKIRSTKLEDSAMYFCARRLAAYNEQFFGPGTRLTVL.